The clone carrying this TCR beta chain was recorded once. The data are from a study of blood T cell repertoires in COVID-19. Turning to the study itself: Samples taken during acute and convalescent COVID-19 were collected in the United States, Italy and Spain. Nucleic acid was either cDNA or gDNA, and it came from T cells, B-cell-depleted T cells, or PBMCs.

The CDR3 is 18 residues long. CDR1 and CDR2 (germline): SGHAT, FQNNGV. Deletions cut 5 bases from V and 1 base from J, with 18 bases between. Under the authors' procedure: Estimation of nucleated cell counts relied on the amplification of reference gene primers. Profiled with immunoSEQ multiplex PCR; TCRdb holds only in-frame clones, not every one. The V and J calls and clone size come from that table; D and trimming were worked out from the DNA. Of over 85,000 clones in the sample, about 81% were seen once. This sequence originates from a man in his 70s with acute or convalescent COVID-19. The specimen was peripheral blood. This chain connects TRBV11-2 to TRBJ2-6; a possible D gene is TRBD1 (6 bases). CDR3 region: CASSRLTGALSGANVLTF. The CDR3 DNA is TGTGCCAGCAGCCGTCTGACAGGAGCCCTATCTGGGGCCAACGTCCTGACTTTC.